This T cell receptor beta chain emerged from a study of T cell clones after liver transplantation. Study details: A pre-transplant mixed lymphocyte reaction with TCRbeta sequencing defined graft-donor-reactive clones followed in post-transplant blood.

Study-level results: Donor-reactive sequences fell more than third party-reactive ones, suggesting partial deletion.

A note on this clone: Its antigen is not identified.

Profiling relied on immunoSEQ multiplex PCR, and the TCRdb table lists in-frame clones only, not all of them. The table shows more than 8,000 clones, with about 75% occurring only once. The germline V gene has CDR1 SGHNT and CDR2 YYREEE (reference sequence). This CDR3 comprises 16 residues. The V gene lost 4 bases and the J gene lost 0 bases, with 17 bases spanning the gap. The rearrangement links TRBV5-4 to TRBJ2-7; D assignment may be TRBD1 or TRBD2 (5 bases each). This sample comprised CD8+ T cells from blood, obtained before liver transplant. The origin of this receptor is a human donor who received a liver transplant. The DNA for the CDR3 is TGTGCCAGCAGCCAAGATAGAGGGGTTAGCTCCTACGAGCAGTACTTC. Amino acid sequence: CASSQDRGVSSYEQYF. The full variable domain, completed using reference TRBV5-4 and TRBJ2-7, is ETGVTQSPTHLIKTRGQQVTLRCSSQSGHNTVSWYQQALGQGPQFIFQYYREEENGRGNFPPRFSGLQFPNYSSELNVNALELDDSALYLCASSQDRGVSSYEQYFGPGTRLTVT.